Listed here are 16 T cell receptor beta chains from one sample, sequenced in a study of tumour-infiltrating T cells in Burkitt lymphoma. The data were produced by immunoSEQ multiplex PCR, yet TCRdb's version contains in-frame clones alone and is incomplete. The sample shows fewer than 1,500 clones, 99% of them seen only once. Sequenced input: tumor tissue. Receptors originate from a human donor with Burkitt lymphoma.

The rearrangement joins TRBV4-2 to TRBJ2-3, with TRBD2 matching over 9 bases. Germline lookup yields CDR1 LGHNA and CDR2 YNFKEQ. The CDR3 covers 14 residues. V was clipped by 1 base and J by 7 bases; unmatched bases: 3. Here the CDR3 DNA reads TGTGCCAGCAGCCAAGTAGGGACTAGCAATACGCAGTATTTT. Translating it yields CASSQVGTSNTQYF.

The V call is TRBV2, the J call TRBJ1-5, with D possibly being TRBD1 (6 bases). The CDR3 runs 14 residues. The germline V gene has CDR1 SNHLY and CDR2 FYNNEI. The V end was cut by 8 bases, the J end by 7 bases, with 18 bases between. This chain's CDR3 is CASGTGLGFQPQHF. The CDR3 DNA follows: TGTGCCAGCGGAACAGGGTTGGGATTCCAGCCCCAGCATTTT. Full variable domain (remainder filled in from reference TRBV2 and TRBJ1-5): EPEVTQTPSHQVTQMGQEVILRCVPISNHLYFYWYRQILGQKVEFLVSFYNNEISEKSEIFDDQFSVERPDGSNFTLKIRSTKLEDSAMYFCASGTGLGFQPQHFGDGTRLSIL.

This chain links TRBV6-6 with TRBJ2-7; D not resolved. The CDR3 contains 15 residues. V shed 5 bases and J shed 0 bases, with 14 bases lying between them. Looked up from germline, CDR1 is MNHNY and CDR2 is SVGAGI (reference sequence). The CDR3 DNA follows: TGTGCCAGCAGTCCCGACCGGGCCCGCTCCTACGAGCAGTACTTC. Protein sequence: CASSPDRARSYEQYF.

The chain uses TRBV28 and TRBJ2-2; D gene ambiguous. V lost 9 bases to trimming and J lost 6 bases, with 5 bases between them. The germline V gene has CDR1 MDHEN and CDR2 SYDVKM. The CDR3 is made up of 10 amino acids. The CDR3 DNA is TGTGCCAGTGGGGCCGGGGAGCTGTTTTTT. This translates into CASGAGELFF.

The gene calls are TRBV2 and TRBJ2-7, with a weak D call TRBD1 (5 bases). The germline V gene has CDR1 SNHLY and CDR2 FYNNEI. The CDR3 covers 14 residues. V was shortened by 7 bases and J by 0 bases, with 13 bases between the two germline ends. The CDR3 is CASNGHPTSYEQYF. CDR3 DNA sequence: TGTGCCAGCAACGGACATCCGACCTCCTACGAGCAGTACTTC.

V is TRBV2 and J is TRBJ1-2, with TRBD1 matching over 7 bases. The CDR3 loop spans 13 amino acids. Germline V gene data show CDR1 as SNHLY and CDR2 as FYNNEI. With 4 bases clipped from V and 8 bases from J, the junction kept 7 bases outside the gene matches. CDR3: CASSGTGGMGYTF. DNA of the CDR3: TGTGCCAGCAGTGGGACAGGCGGAATGGGCTACACCTTC.

The chain joins TRBV2 to TRBJ1-5; 8 nucleotides agree with TRBD1. Germline assignment: CDR1 SNHLY and CDR2 FYNNEI. V trimming: 8 bases; J trimming: 5 bases; junction bases outside the gene matches: 8. The CDR3 loop spans 14 amino acids. CDR3 nucleotide sequence: TGTGCCAGCGCCGGACAGGGCTGGTATCAGCCCCAGCATTTT. This translates into CASAGQGWYQPQHF. The full variable domain, with the rest looked up from reference TRBV2 and TRBJ1-5, is EPEVTQTPSHQVTQMGQEVILRCVPISNHLYFYWYRQILGQKVEFLVSFYNNEISEKSEIFDDQFSVERPDGSNFTLKIRSTKLEDSAMYFCASAGQGWYQPQHFGDGTRLSIL.

The chain has TRBV4-1 and TRBJ1-2; TRBD1 matches at 7 bases. This CDR3 is built from 15 residues. Germline CDR1 is MGHRA and CDR2 is YSYEKL. The trim removed 4 bases at V and 4 bases at J, leaving 9 bases unmatched. CDR3 DNA sequence: TGCGCCAGCAGCCTCCCGAGGGACAGCCCCTATGGCTACACCTTC. This sequence encodes CASSLPRDSPYGYTF.

The genes are TRBV29-1 and TRBJ2-5; D gene uncertain. Per germline, CDR1 SQVTM and CDR2 ANQGSEA. V lost 7 bases, J lost 0 bases, and 15 bases lay in between. CDR3 size: 14 residues. The CDR3 region is CSADNLKDQETQYF. The CDR3 DNA reads as TGCAGCGCGGATAACTTAAAGGACCAAGAGACCCAGTACTTC. Together with reference TRBV29-1 and TRBJ2-5, the CDR3 gives the full variable domain: SAVISQKPSRDICQRGTSLTIQCQVDSQVTMMFWYRQQPGQSLTLIATANQGSEATYESGFVIDKFPISRPNLTFSTLTVSNMSPEDSSIYLCSADNLKDQETQYFGPGTRLLVL.

The chain uses TRBV7-2 and TRBJ1-1; D gene unclear. Germline CDR1 SGHTA, CDR2 FQGNSA. Trimming took off 5 bases at V and 1 base at J, with 8 bases between the two ends. The CDR3 totals 13 residues. The CDR3 DNA reads as TGTGCCAGCAGCGTCGGATCGAACACTGAAGCTTTCTTT. This codes for CASSVGSNTEAFF. Full variable domain (outside the CDR3, taken from reference TRBV7-2 and TRBJ1-1): GAGVSQSPSNKVTEKGKDVELRCDPISGHTALYWYRQSLGQGLEFLIYFQGNSAPDKSGLPSDRFSAERTGGSVSTLTIQRTQQEDSAVYLCASSVGSNTEAFFGQGTRLTVV.

The chain joins TRBV4-1 to TRBJ2-4, with TRBD2 as a possible D gene (5 bases). The ends were cut back, 1 base at V and 2 bases at J, with 12 bases in the middle. The CDR3 is 16 amino acids. CDR1 is MGHRA and CDR2 is YSYEKL in the germline V gene. The CDR3 nucleotides read TGCGCCAGCAGCCAAGGAGAGGTAGCGTCCAAAAACATTCAGTACTTC. This sequence encodes CASSQGEVASKNIQYF.

The chain couples TRBV6-5 to TRBJ1-2; possible D gene TRBD1, 5 bases. Germline CDR1 and CDR2: MNHEY and SVGAGI. CDR3 length: 14 residues. V was trimmed by 0 bases and J by 3 bases, leaving 8 bases between them. The CDR3 DNA reads TGTGCCAGCAGTTACTCGACGGGGGACTATGGCTACACCTTC. Translating it yields CASSYSTGDYGYTF.

This chain links TRBV10-3 with TRBJ1-2, with TRBD1 matching over 7 bases. Germline CDR1 reads ENHRY; CDR2 reads SYGVKD. This CDR3 has 13 residues. With 4 bases clipped from V and 6 bases from J, the junction kept 5 bases outside the gene matches. The DNA for the CDR3 is TGTGCCATCAGTGTGGGGCAGGGGGATGGCTACACCTTC. Protein product: CAISVGQGDGYTF.

The chain combines TRBV6-5 with TRBJ1-4; D gene unclear. CDR3 length equals 15 residues. Trimming shortened V by 2 bases and J by 4 bases, and 11 bases separated the two germline ends. In germline, CDR1 is MNHEY, CDR2 SVGAGI. The CDR3 sequence: CASSYSRGLNEKLFF. DNA of the CDR3: TGTGCCAGCAGTTACAGCCGAGGACTTAATGAAAAACTGTTTTTT.

V is TRBV5-1 and J is TRBJ2-3, with D possibly matching TRBD2 (6 bases). The CDR3 covers 14 residues. Trimming pared 7 bases from V and 2 bases from J, leaving 14 bases between. Per the germline V gene, CDR1 is SGHRS and CDR2 is YFSETQ. The CDR3 nucleotides read TGCGCCAGCCCGTCCGGGAGAAACACAGATACGCAGTATTTT. It translates to CASPSGRNTDTQYF.

CDR3 amino acids: CASSHGTSGGADTQYF. DNA of the CDR3: TGTGCCAGCAGCCACGGGACTAGCGGGGGTGCAGATACGCAGTATTTT. The chain recombines TRBV27 with TRBJ2-3, with TRBD2 identical over 14 bases. V was clipped by 6 bases and J by 4 bases; unmatched bases: 6. CDR3 size: 16 residues. Germline V CDR1 and CDR2: MNHEY, SMNVEV (reference sequence).